The T cell receptor beta chain under discussion was sequenced for a study of blood T cell repertoires in COVID-19. Study information: Samples of COVID-19 (acute and convalescent) were obtained from the United States, Italy and Spain. In each case, the material was cDNA or gDNA derived from T cells, B-cell-depleted T cells, or PBMCs.

V lost 5 bases to trimming and J lost 6 bases, with 10 bases between them. The CDR3 has 13 residues. Looked up from germline, CDR1 is SGHTA and CDR2 is FQGTGA. Per the authors' pipeline: Amplification with reference gene primers provided the estimates of nucleated cell counts. Some clones are missing from TCRdb's copy, which holds only in-frame ones; the method was immunoSEQ multiplex PCR. V, J and clone size derive from that table, while D and trimming were established from the DNA sequence. The profile shows some 460,000 clones, around 89% of them singletons. The sequence came from a woman in her thirties with acute or convalescent COVID-19. This rearrangement joins TRBV7-3 to TRBJ2-2; D unresolved. Sequencing was performed on peripheral blood. As DNA, the CDR3 is TGTGCCAGCAGCCTCGTTCCCCCCGGGGAGCTGTTTTTT. Amino acids: CASSLVPPGELFF. Full variable domain (remainder filled in from reference TRBV7-3 and TRBJ2-2): GAGVSQTPSNKVTEKGKYVELRCDPISGHTALYWYRQSLGQGPEFLIYFQGTGAADDSGLPNDRFFAVRPEGSVSTLKIQRTERGDSAVYLCASSLVPPGELFFGEGSRLTVL.